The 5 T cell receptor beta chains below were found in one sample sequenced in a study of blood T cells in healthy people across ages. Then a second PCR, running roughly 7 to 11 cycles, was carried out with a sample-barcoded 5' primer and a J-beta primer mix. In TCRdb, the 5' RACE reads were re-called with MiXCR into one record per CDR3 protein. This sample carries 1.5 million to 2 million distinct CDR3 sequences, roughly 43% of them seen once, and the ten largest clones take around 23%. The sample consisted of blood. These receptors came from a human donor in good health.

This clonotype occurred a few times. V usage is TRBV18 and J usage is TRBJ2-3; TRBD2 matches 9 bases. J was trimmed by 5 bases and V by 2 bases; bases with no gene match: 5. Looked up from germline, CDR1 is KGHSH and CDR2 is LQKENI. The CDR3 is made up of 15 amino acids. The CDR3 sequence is CASSPSWTSEDTQYF. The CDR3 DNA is TGTGCCAGCTCACCATCCTGGACTAGCGAAGATACGCAGTATTTT.

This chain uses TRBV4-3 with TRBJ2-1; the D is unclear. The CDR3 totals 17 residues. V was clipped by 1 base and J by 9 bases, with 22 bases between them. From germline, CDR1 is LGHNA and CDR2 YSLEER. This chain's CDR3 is CASSQAFTAGRTVEQFF. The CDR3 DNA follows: TGCGCCAGCAGCCAAGCATTTACCGCCGGCCGTACAGTTGAGCAGTTCTTC.

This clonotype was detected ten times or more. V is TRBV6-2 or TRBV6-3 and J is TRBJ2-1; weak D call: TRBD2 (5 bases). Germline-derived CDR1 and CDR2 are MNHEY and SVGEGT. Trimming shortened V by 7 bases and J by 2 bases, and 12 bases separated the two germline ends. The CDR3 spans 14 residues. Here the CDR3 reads CASKTGTTYNEQFF. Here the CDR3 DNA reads TGTGCCAGCAAAACGGGAACAACCTACAATGAGCAGTTCTTC.

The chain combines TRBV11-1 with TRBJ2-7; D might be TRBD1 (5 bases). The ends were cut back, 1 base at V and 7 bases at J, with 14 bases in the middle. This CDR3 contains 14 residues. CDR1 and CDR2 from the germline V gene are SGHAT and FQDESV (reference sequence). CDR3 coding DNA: TGTGCCAGCAGCTTAGACAGGACACTCTCGGAGCAGTACTTC. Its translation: CASSLDRTLSEQYF.

CDR3 amino acids: CASSSMKNSGSDTQYF. The CDR3 DNA follows: TGTGCCAGCAGCTCTATGAAAAATAGCGGCTCAGATACGCAGTATTTT. J is TRBJ2-3 and V is TRBV5-6; maybe TRBD2 (6 bases). From germline, CDR1 is SGHDT and CDR2 YYEEEE. The CDR3 totals 16 residues. Deletions cut 3 bases from V and 4 bases from J, with 18 bases between.